This paragraph reports one TCR beta chain. Germline V gene sequence: CDR1 LNHNV, CDR2 YYDKDF (reference sequence). The CDR3 runs to 14 residues. V was clipped by 1 base and J by 8 bases; unmatched bases: 1. These data are taken from a study of blood T cell repertoires in COVID-19. For the study at large: In each case, the material was cDNA or gDNA derived from T cells, B-cell-depleted T cells, or PBMCs.

Two negative PCRs, clearance, or symptom resolution were required of recovered Cohort 3 donors. TCRdb's table, derived via immunoSEQ multiplex PCR, lists solely in-frame clones and lacks some. The table shows 360,000 or so clones, with less than 90% occurring only once. The gene calls are TRBV15 and TRBJ1-6, with 8 nucleotides matching TRBD1. The sequence came from a woman aged 30 to 39 who had recovered from COVID-19. Sequencing was done on a sample of PBMCs or T cells enriched from blood (not recorded which). CDR3 sequence (DNA): TGTGCCACCAGCAGAGCGACAGGGGATTCACCCCTCCACTTT. This sequence encodes CATSRATGDSPLHF.